This T cell receptor (beta chain) was retrieved from a study of blood T cell repertoires in COVID-19. Study details: Whether acute or convalescent, the COVID-19 samples came from the United States, Italy and Spain.

CDR3 length equals 16 residues. Germline CDR1 reads MDHEN; CDR2 reads SYDVKM. The trim removed 5 bases at V and 0 bases at J, leaving 4 bases unmatched. This clone came up once. Methods used by the authors: Using reference gene primer amplification, nucleated cell counts were estimated. The repertoire was sequenced with immunoSEQ multiplex PCR; TCRdb's copy has only in-frame clones and lacks some. That table gives V, J and clone size, and the DNA gave D and trimming. The sample contains around 250,000 clones, 85% to 90% of which appear only once. The participants were between roughly 18 and 89 years old and came from about two dozen US areas. In assigning cohorts, the study relied on participant-reported clinical history.

This rearrangement joins TRBV28 to TRBJ1-5, with 10 bases fitting TRBD1. What was sequenced was PBMCs or T cells enriched from blood (not recorded which). The receptor was derived from a woman in her 30s with acute COVID-19. CDR3 nucleotide sequence: TGTGCCAGCAGTGAGAGACAGGGGGCTAGCAATCAGCCCCAGCATTTT. Translating gives CASSERQGASNQPQHF.